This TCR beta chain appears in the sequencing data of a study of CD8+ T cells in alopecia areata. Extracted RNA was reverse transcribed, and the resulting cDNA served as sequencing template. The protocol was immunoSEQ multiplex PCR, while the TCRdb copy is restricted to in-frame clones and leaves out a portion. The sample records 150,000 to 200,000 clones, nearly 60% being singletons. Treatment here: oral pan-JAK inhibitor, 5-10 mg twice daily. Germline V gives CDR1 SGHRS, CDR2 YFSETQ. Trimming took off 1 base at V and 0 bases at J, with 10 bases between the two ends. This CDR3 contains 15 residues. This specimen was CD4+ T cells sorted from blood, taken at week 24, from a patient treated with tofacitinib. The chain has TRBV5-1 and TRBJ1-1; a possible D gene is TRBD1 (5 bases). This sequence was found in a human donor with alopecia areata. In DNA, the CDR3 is TGCGCCAGCAGCTTGCAGGGTAATTTGAACACTGAAGCTTTCTTT. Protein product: CASSLQGNLNTEAFF.